These 24 T cell receptor beta chains were sequenced from one sample in a study of shared clonotypes between healthy human individuals. Assay used: immunoSEQ multiplex PCR; TCRdb lists only in-frame clones, some missing. The sample has more than 2,000,000 clones, more than 80% seen once. The sequenced sample consisted of naive CD4+ T cells from PBMCs. Subset indicated: CD45RA+ positively selected. These TCRs come from a man between 18 and 35 years old in good health. Some clones in this sample may be carry-over from other donors' samples.

This rearrangement joins TRBV5-4 to TRBJ2-7; 8 bases fit TRBD1. V lost 3 bases to trimming and J lost 5 bases; unmatched junction nucleotides: 7. Germline V gene lookup returns CDR1 SGHNT and CDR2 YYREEE (reference sequence). The length of the CDR3 is 14 residues. The CDR3 bases are TGTGCCAGCAGCTCGGGACAGGTCATCCACGAGCAGTACTTC. This gives the protein CASSSGQVIHEQYF.

The CDR3 is CASSELRTSIEQYF. In nucleotides, the CDR3 is TGTGCCAGCAGTGAACTTAGGACTAGCATCGAGCAGTACTTC. The J gene is TRBJ2-7, the V gene TRBV6-4; 8 positions match TRBD2. Germline V CDR1 and CDR2: MRHNA, SNTAGT. The CDR3 consists of 14 residues. V was pared by 3 bases and J by 6 bases, with 7 bases of the junction left unmatched.

The chain combines TRBV6-5 with TRBJ2-3; D is uncertain. CDR3 size: 15 residues. Germline CDR1 is MNHEY and CDR2 is SVGAGI. The germline V and J ends were trimmed by 5 bases and 1 base, with 13 bases remaining between them. CDR3 amino acids: CASSTDLGRTDTQYF. CDR3 DNA sequence: TGTGCCAGCAGTACCGACTTGGGCCGCACAGATACGCAGTATTTT.

The chain employs TRBV7-6 and TRBJ1-1; D is unresolved. The length of the CDR3 is 14 residues. V dropped 1 base and J dropped 2 bases, with 8 bases sitting between them. Germline V lookup: CDR1 SGHVS, CDR2 FNYEAQ. The chain's CDR3 is CASSLVTDNTEAFF. CDR3 DNA sequence: TGTGCCAGCAGCTTAGTCACGGATAACACTGAAGCTTTCTTT. Full variable domain (rest looked up from reference TRBV7-6 and TRBJ1-1): GAGVSQSPRYKVTKRGQDVALRCDPISGHVSLYWYRQALGQGPEFLTYFNYEAQQDKSGLPNDRFSAERPEGSISTLTIQRTEQRDSAMYRCASSLVTDNTEAFFGQGTRLTVV.

This clone has a single count. For the CDR3, the DNA is TGTGCCAGTAGGCCAATCCGGGCCACGAACACTGAAGCTTTCTTT. Protein product: CASRPIRATNTEAFF. This chain joins TRBV19 and TRBJ1-1; no clear D. The CDR3 covers 15 residues. Germline V gene sequence: CDR1 LNHDA, CDR2 SQIVND (reference sequence). Trimming cost V 6 bases and J 1 base, with 15 bases left between them.

The rearrangement joins TRBV28 to TRBJ1-1, with 7 bases identical to TRBD1. The V gene end was trimmed by 1 base and the J gene end by 3 bases; junction bases not matched to a gene: 8. CDR1 MDHEN and CDR2 SYDVKM come from the germline V gene. This CDR3 has 16 residues. CDR3 sequence (DNA): TGTGCCAGCAGTTTATCCCCAGGCAGGGGGTACACTGAAGCTTTCTTT. It specifies CASSLSPGRGYTEAFF.

The V and J genes are TRBV7-6 and TRBJ2-1; tentatively, D is TRBD1 (5 bases). Germline-derived CDR1 and CDR2 are SGHVS and FNYEAQ. Trimming removed 2 bases from V and 10 bases from J, with 18 bases in between. This CDR3 has 15 residues. The CDR3 nucleotides read TGTGCCAGCAGCTTACGACAGTCCAACCCCCGGGAGCAGTTCTTC. Translation gives CASSLRQSNPREQFF.

The gene calls are TRBV7-8 and TRBJ2-7; 7 bases are shared with TRBD2. V trimming: 4 bases; J trimming: 6 bases; junction bases outside the gene matches: 15. The CDR3 loop spans 16 amino acids. The germline gives CDR1 SGHVS, CDR2 FQNEAQ. This CDR3 reads CASSSPGGGIGGEQYF. The DNA of the CDR3 is TGTGCCAGCAGCTCCCCGGGCGGGGGTATTGGAGGCGAGCAGTACTTC. The complete variable domain, with remaining parts taken from reference TRBV7-8 and TRBJ2-7, reads GAGVSQSPRYKVAKRGQDVALRCDPISGHVSLFWYQQALGQGPEFLTYFQNEAQLDKSGLPSDRFFAERPEGSVSTLKIQRTQQEDSAVYLCASSSPGGGIGGEQYFGPGTRLTVT.

Here the CDR3 reads CASSAMNTGELFF. In nucleotides, the CDR3 is TGTGCCAGCAGTGCGATGAACACCGGGGAGCTGTTTTTT. The J gene is TRBJ2-2, the V gene TRBV28; D remains ambiguous. The CDR3 extends over 13 amino acids. Trimming pared 5 bases from V and 1 base from J, leaving 5 bases between. Germline CDR1 MDHEN, CDR2 SYDVKM.

The rearrangement joins TRBV7-8 to TRBJ2-5; TRBD2 is a possible D gene (5 bases). The V end was cut by 4 bases, the J end by 4 bases, with 19 bases between. Germline V gene data show CDR1 as SGHVS and CDR2 as FQNEAQ. This CDR3 has 16 amino acids. This CDR3 is CASSSTHRGSAETQYF. In DNA, the CDR3 is TGTGCCAGCAGCTCAACTCACAGAGGGTCAGCAGAGACCCAGTACTTC. Based on the CDR3 plus reference TRBV7-8 and TRBJ2-5, the full variable domain is GAGVSQSPRYKVAKRGQDVALRCDPISGHVSLFWYQQALGQGPEFLTYFQNEAQLDKSGLPSDRFFAERPEGSVSTLKIQRTQQEDSAVYLCASSSTHRGSAETQYFGPGTRLLVL.

The V and J genes are TRBV18 and TRBJ2-3; a possible D gene is TRBD1 (5 bases). This CDR3 is 16 amino acids long. Germline CDR1 and CDR2: KGHSH and LQKENI. Trimming took 3 bases from V and 4 from J, leaving 17 bases between them. CDR3 nucleotide sequence: TGTGCCAGCTCACCTCTCAGGACACTGAGCCCAGATACGCAGTATTTT. This encodes CASSPLRTLSPDTQYF.

The chain couples TRBV6-5 to TRBJ1-2, with D possibly being TRBD1 (6 bases). Trimming removed 2 bases at V and 4 bases at J, with 8 bases between. The V gene's germline CDR1 is MNHEY and CDR2 SVGAGI. CDR3 length: 13 amino acids. DNA of the CDR3: TGTGCCAGCAGTTACGACAGGATCTATGGCTACACCTTC. Its protein product is CASSYDRIYGYTF.

V gene TRBV4-1 combines with J gene TRBJ2-3; 7 nucleotides match TRBD1. Trimming took 6 bases from V and 1 from J; bases not matched to a gene: 7. Germline CDR1 is MGHRA and CDR2 is YSYEKL. The CDR3 totals 15 residues. The CDR3: CASRQTGYGTDTQYF. CDR3 sequence (DNA): TGCGCCAGCAGGCAGACAGGGTACGGCACAGATACGCAGTATTTT.

This clone was observed a single time. The chain uses TRBV28 and TRBJ1-5; D not resolved. In germline, CDR1 is MDHEN, CDR2 SYDVKM. The V and J ends lost 5 bases and 7 bases respectively, with 15 bases between them. There are 14 residues in the CDR3. Here the CDR3 reads CASSASQAGQPQHF. As DNA, the CDR3 is TGTGCCAGCAGTGCCAGCCAGGCTGGGCAGCCCCAGCATTTT.

The J gene is TRBJ2-5, the V gene TRBV9, with 16 bases fitting TRBD2. After removal of 3 bases from V and 0 bases from J, the junction contained 11 bases not matched to a gene. CDR3 length: 20 residues. Germline V gives CDR1 SGDLS, CDR2 YYNGEE. This CDR3 is CASSASGLAGGRRNQETQYF. CDR3 DNA sequence: TGTGCCAGCAGCGCTTCGGGACTAGCGGGAGGGAGACGAAACCAAGAGACCCAGTACTTC.

The J gene is TRBJ2-1, the V gene TRBV4-3; 7 nucleotides agree with TRBD2. The junction had 6 bases not matched to a gene; V was cut back by 2 bases and J by 2 bases. From germline, CDR1 is LGHNA and CDR2 YSLEER. The CDR3 is 16 amino acids. The CDR3, as DNA: TGCGCCAGCAGCCAACGGATCGGGAGGACCTACAATGAGCAGTTCTTC. Encoded protein: CASSQRIGRTYNEQFF.

The chain carries TRBV29-1 and TRBJ2-1; tentative D call: TRBD1 (5 bases). V gave up 0 bases and J gave up 7 bases, with 7 bases separating them. The CDR3 is made up of 12 amino acids. Germline lookup yields CDR1 SQVTM and CDR2 ANQGSEA. The CDR3 protein is CSVEDHRNEQFF. In nucleotides, the CDR3 is TGCAGCGTTGAAGACCACAGGAATGAGCAGTTCTTC.

This clone was detected only once. The chain has TRBV9 and TRBJ1-3; a possible D gene is TRBD1 (5 bases). Germline lookup yields CDR1 SGDLS and CDR2 YYNGEE. The length of the CDR3 is 17 residues. V dropped 4 bases and J dropped 0 bases, with 17 bases sitting between them. For the CDR3, the DNA is TGTGCCAGCAGCCCAGGAGAGGGCAGGGTCTCTGGAAACACCATATATTTT. It encodes CASSPGEGRVSGNTIYF. The variable domain in full, with the rest retrieved from reference TRBV9 and TRBJ1-3, is DSGVTQTPKHLITATGQRVTLRCSPRSGDLSVYWYQQSLDQGLQFLIQYYNGEERAKGNILERFSAQQFPDLHSELNLSSLELGDSALYFCASSPGEGRVSGNTIYFGEGSWLTVV.

J is TRBJ1-4 and V is TRBV2; 7 positions agree with TRBD1. The CDR3 runs to 14 residues. With 5 bases clipped from V and 4 bases from J, the junction kept 4 bases outside the gene matches. Germline V gene data show CDR1 as SNHLY and CDR2 as FYNNEI. The CDR3 nucleotides are TGTGCCAGCAGTACGGGACAGCATAATGAAAAACTGTTTTTT. As protein: CASSTGQHNEKLFF.

The gene calls are TRBV27 and TRBJ1-5; no clear D. Germline V gene data show CDR1 as MNHEY and CDR2 as SMNVEV (reference sequence). There are 16 residues in the CDR3. V lost 5 bases, J lost 0 bases, and 14 bases lay in between. CDR3 sequence reads: CASSPRGDYSNQPQHF. The DNA for the CDR3 is TGTGCCAGCAGTCCCCGGGGTGATTATAGCAATCAGCCCCAGCATTTT.

V and J are TRBV2 and TRBJ1-1, with TRBD1 matching 7 bases. Per the germline V gene, CDR1 is SNHLY and CDR2 is FYNNEI. The CDR3 is 16 residues long. Trimming cost V 6 bases and J 2 bases; bases outside gene matches: 12. The CDR3 is CASSLTGAGPNTEAFF. CDR3 coding DNA: TGTGCCAGCAGCCTCACAGGGGCTGGGCCTAACACTGAAGCTTTCTTT. Using reference TRBV2 and TRBJ1-1 for the parts outside the CDR3, the full variable domain is EPEVTQTPSHQVTQMGQEVILRCVPISNHLYFYWYRQILGQKVEFLVSFYNNEISEKSEIFDDQFSVERPDGSNFTLKIRSTKLEDSAMYFCASSLTGAGPNTEAFFGQGTRLTVV.

V gene TRBV9 combines with J gene TRBJ2-5, with D possibly TRBD1 on 7 matching bases. V shed 5 bases and J shed 7 bases, with 24 bases lying between them. The CDR3 spans 16 residues. Germline assignment: CDR1 SGDLS and CDR2 YYNGEE. As DNA, the CDR3 is TGTGCCAGCAGTCCGGGCCGTGACTACCAGGGGGGGACCCAGTACTTC. This translates into CASSPGRDYQGGTQYF.

The CDR3 is CASSLETGRAEDTQYF. The CDR3 region has the DNA TGTGCCAGCAGCTTGGAGACCGGGAGGGCCGAAGATACGCAGTATTTT. This chain uses TRBV5-6 with TRBJ2-3; 8 nucleotides agree with TRBD2. Germline trimming cut 0 bases from V and 5 bases from J; bases unmatched to any gene: 8. This CDR3 contains 16 residues. From germline, CDR1 is SGHDT and CDR2 YYEEEE.

This chain joins TRBV7-2 and TRBJ1-2; a possible D gene is TRBD1 (5 bases). CDR1 is SGHTA, CDR2 FQGNSA, per germline. The CDR3 has 15 residues. Trimming cost V 3 bases and J 4 bases, with 15 bases left between them. The chain's CDR3 is CASSFSGTKGYGYTF. CDR3 nucleotides: TGTGCCAGCAGCTTCTCCGGGACCAAGGGCTATGGCTACACCTTC.